This T cell receptor (beta chain) was retrieved from a study of blood T cell repertoires in COVID-19. Study background: Sources were T cells, B-cell-depleted T cells, or PBMCs; the material itself was cDNA or gDNA.

There are 15 residues in the CDR3. The V end lost 3 bases, the J end lost 1 base, and 15 bases lay between the germline ends. Germline CDR1 is DFQATT and CDR2 is SNEGSKA (reference sequence). Cohort assignment relied on participant-reported clinical history. In the original analysis: Counts of nucleated cells, estimated from reference gene primer amplification, were obtained. The repertoire was sequenced with immunoSEQ multiplex PCR; TCRdb's copy has only in-frame clones and lacks some. From that table come the V and J calls and clone size; the DNA was used to work out D and trimming. The table shows over 250,000 clones, with 80% to 95% occurring only once.

This clonotype was obtained from a woman aged 30 to 39 who had recovered from COVID-19. The V and J genes are TRBV20-1 and TRBJ2-5; tentatively, D is TRBD2 (6 bases). The sample consisted of PBMCs or T cells enriched from blood (not recorded which). The CDR3 DNA reads TGCAGTGCTAGTTGGGCCAGCGGGCCCCAAGAGACCCAGTACTTC. This codes for CSASWASGPQETQYF.